This T cell receptor (beta chain) appears in the sequencing data of a study of Graves' ophthalmopathy and Graves' hyperthyroidism. Overall study context: Peripheral blood was gathered at the point of initial diagnosis, before any treatment started. Study observations and caveats: Most expanded clonotypes from thyroid (those above 0.001 frequency) were also found in blood.

Using RNA transcripts, the TCR beta CDR3 regions were amplified. A first-round RT-PCR used HTBI primers, followed by a second-round multiplex PCR. TCRdb ran MiXCR on the multiplex PCR reads and lists one entry per CDR3 protein. The sample lists under 800,000 distinct CDR3 sequences, 20% to 25% occurring once. The V end was cut by 1 base, the J end by 3 bases, with 15 bases between. The CDR3 totals 16 residues. The germline V gene encodes CDR1 LNHDA and CDR2 SQIVND (reference sequence). Among the hyperthyroidism patients, all were newly diagnosed, aged 18 to 65, with under 2 months' duration. This clonotype has at least ten counts. Its antigen is currently unknown.

V gene TRBV19 combines with J gene TRBJ1-2; D is unclear. The TCR originated in a woman in her late teens or twenties with stable Graves' hyperthyroidism. Some clones in this sample may be carry-over from other donors' samples. The sample taken for sequencing was peripheral blood. The CDR3 is CASSIALRTDYYGYTF. The CDR3 DNA reads as TGTGCCAGTAGTATAGCCCTACGGACGGATTACTATGGCTACACCTTC.